The TCR beta chain under discussion was sequenced for a study of cytomegalovirus exposure and HLA in healthy donors. The study's findings and limits: One cluster of highly shared sequence variants probably arose as a sequencing artifact. It was taken for granted in presence/absence analyses that sequencing depth across donors was roughly uniform.

Germline trimming cut 2 bases from V and 0 bases from J; bases unmatched to any gene: 7. CDR1 and CDR2 from the germline V gene are LNHDA and SQIVND (reference sequence). The CDR3 is 18 amino acids. Notes on this clone: What it binds is unknown.

PCR was performed using 60 Vbeta and 13 Jbeta primers. Sequenced by immunoSEQ multiplex PCR; TCRdb stores in-frame clones only, minus some. This specimen shows roughly 42,000 clones; the ten leading clones hold roughly 1.3%. Sequencing was carried out using PBMCs. The receptor comes from a man aged 25 to 40 in good health and CMV-seronegative. The V and J genes are TRBV19 and TRBJ2-6, with 7 nucleotides matching TRBD1. The CDR3 bases are TGTGCCAGTAGTATACGAGAGGGACAGATCTCTGGGGCCAACGTCCTGACTTTC. Amino acid sequence: CASSIREGQISGANVLTF.